One and the same sample provided the 16 T cell receptor beta chains below, sequenced in a study of human T cells and chemical hapten exposure. TCRdb re-derived calls from the RACE reads in MiXCR, one entry per CDR3 protein. The sample has roughly 100,000 distinct CDR3 sequences, 34% seen once. Time point specified: patch test 3, about 24 weeks after DPC sensitization. Treatment defined: therapeutic diphenylcyclopropenone sensitization with weekly scalp DPC. The sample was whole blood, taken in connection with sensitization to the hapten diphenylcyclopropenone (DPC). The receptors originated from a man aged 40-49 years with alopecia areata. Some clones in this sample may be carry-over from other donors' samples.

This chain joins TRBV6-2 or TRBV6-3 and TRBJ2-3; no firm D call. The CDR3 length is 11 residues. With 2 bases removed from V and 7 bases from J, the gap between germline ends came to 4 bases. Germline V gives CDR1 MNHEY, CDR2 SVGEGT. This CDR3 is CASSYLNTQYF. The CDR3 nucleotides read TGTGCCAGCAGTTACCTGAATACGCAGTATTTT.

The rearrangement uses TRBV29-1 and TRBJ2-5; 10 nucleotides align to TRBD2. J was trimmed by 3 bases and V by 5 bases; bases with no gene match: 3. The CDR3 length is 13 residues. Germline CDR1 SQVTM, CDR2 ANQGSEA. The CDR3 DNA is TGCAGCGTTAATGGACTAGCGGAAGAGACCCAGTACTTC. Protein sequence: CSVNGLAEETQYF.

The gene calls are TRBV7-9 and TRBJ2-7; D possibly corresponds to TRBD1 (5 bases). Germline-derived CDR1 and CDR2 are SEHNR and FQNEAQ (reference sequence). The length of the CDR3 is 15 residues. Trimming left V 1 base short and J 5 bases short, with 15 bases between. The CDR3 DNA reads as TGTGCCAGCAGCTTAGTAAGGTCGGCAGGGCACGAGCAGTACGTC. This codes for CASSLVRSAGHEQYV.

This chain links TRBV6-5 with TRBJ1-1; weak D call: TRBD1 (6 bases). The CDR3 runs 13 residues. V lost 6 bases to trimming and J lost 5 bases, with 13 bases between them. Germline lookup yields CDR1 MNHEY and CDR2 SVGAGI. CDR3 amino acids: CASRLGQRTEAFF. CDR3 bases: TGTGCCAGCAGACTCGGACAGAGGACTGAAGCTTTCTTT.

The V and J genes are TRBV10-3 and TRBJ2-3; a weak D match, TRBD1 (5 bases). Germline V gives CDR1 ENHRY, CDR2 SYGVKD. Trimming pared 9 bases from V and 1 base from J, leaving 11 bases between. The CDR3 has 13 residues. The CDR3 bases are TGTGCCATTAACTCCAGGGGCACAGATACGCAGTATTTT. Its protein is CAINSRGTDTQYF.

This clonotype was seen only a few times. The chain couples TRBV6-6 to TRBJ1-6, with unresolved D. The V gene lost 6 bases and the J gene lost 7 bases, with 7 bases spanning the gap. The CDR3 spans 12 residues. Germline V gene data show CDR1 as MNHNY and CDR2 as SVGAGI (reference sequence). CDR3 sequence: CASSAANSPLHF. The CDR3 DNA reads as TGTGCCAGCAGCGCAGCCAATTCACCCCTCCACTTT.

The chain joins TRBV20-1 to TRBJ2-7; possibly TRBD1 for D (6 bases). V was trimmed by 5 bases and J by 1 base, leaving 6 bases between them. Per the germline V gene, CDR1 is DFQATT and CDR2 is SNEGSKA (reference sequence). The CDR3 runs to 11 residues. DNA for the CDR3: TGCAGTGCTGGACAGTCCTACGAGCAGTACTTC. It translates to CSAGQSYEQYF.

The chain joins TRBV12-3 or TRBV12-4 to TRBJ2-3; D is perhaps TRBD1 (5 bases). The germline V and J ends were trimmed by 6 bases and 3 bases, with 16 bases remaining between them. The CDR3 sequence is 15 residues long. CDR3 loop: CASSPMWKGTDTQYF. The CDR3 bases are TGTGCCAGCAGCCCCATGTGGAAGGGGACAGATACGCAGTATTTT.

This clonotype appeared a few times. J is TRBJ2-5 and V is TRBV20-1; D might be TRBD1 or TRBD2, each matching 5 bases. The germline gives CDR1 DFQATT, CDR2 SNEGSKA (reference sequence). The V and J ends lost 2 bases and 5 bases respectively, with 15 bases between them. The CDR3 is 14 amino acids. Here the CDR3 reads CSARLLVGAETQYF. In DNA, the CDR3 is TGCAGTGCTAGATTACTTGTCGGGGCGGAGACCCAGTACTTC.

This clonotype was seen a handful of times. The chain recombines TRBV11-3 with TRBJ2-3; 13 bases are shared with TRBD2. Losses at the gene ends were 5 bases for V and 3 bases for J; bases not matched to a gene: 8. This CDR3 comprises 17 residues. The germline CDR1 and CDR2 sequences are SGHNT and YENEEA. CDR3 amino acids: CASSIQTSGRFTDTQYF. Here the CDR3 DNA reads TGTGCCAGCAGCATCCAGACTAGCGGGAGGTTTACAGATACGCAGTATTTT.

The gene calls are TRBV12-5 and TRBJ1-3; D is ambiguous. CDR1 LGHNT and CDR2 FRNRAP come from the germline V gene. The CDR3 has 14 residues. Trimming left V 6 bases short and J 2 bases short, with 11 bases between. The CDR3 spells CASGSGSAGNTIYF. The CDR3 DNA reads as TGTGCTAGTGGCTCCGGGAGCGCTGGAAACACCATATATTTT. The full variable domain, in which reference TRBV12-5 and TRBJ1-3 provide the parts outside the CDR3, is DARVTQTPRHKVTEMGQEVTMRCQPILGHNTVFWYRQTMMQGLELLAYFRNRAPLDDSGMPKDRFSAEMPDATLATLKIQPSEPRDSAVYFCASGSGSAGNTIYFGEGSWLTVV.

This chain connects TRBV7-3 to TRBJ2-1; 12 bases map to TRBD2. V gave up 6 bases and J gave up 10 bases; unmatched junction bases: 10. CDR1 is SGHTA and CDR2 is FQGTGA in the germline V gene. The CDR3 covers 15 residues. The CDR3 is CASSPLAGGPGEQFF. The CDR3 DNA is TGTGCCAGCAGTCCCCTAGCGGGAGGGCCCGGGGAGCAGTTCTTC.

V is TRBV28 and J is TRBJ1-5; TRBD1 agrees at 8 bases. This CDR3 comprises 16 residues. The J segment lost 2 bases and the V segment lost 5 bases, leaving 8 bases of the junction unmatched. The V gene's germline CDR1 is MDHEN and CDR2 SYDVKM. The CDR3 spells CASSTTGVEGNQPQHF. The DNA of the CDR3 is TGTGCCAGCAGTACGACAGGGGTGGAGGGCAATCAGCCCCAGCATTTT.

This chain links TRBV3-1 with TRBJ1-1; D is possibly TRBD1 (5 bases). Deletions cut 2 bases from V and 8 bases from J, with 12 bases between. The CDR3 sequence is 13 residues long. Germline V gene lookup returns CDR1 LGHDT and CDR2 YNNKEL (reference sequence). The CDR3 loop reads CASSQSPGPEAFF. The DNA for the CDR3 is TGTGCCAGCAGCCAAAGCCCGGGGCCCGAAGCTTTCTTT.

The J gene is TRBJ2-7, the V gene TRBV29-1; D gene uncertain. CDR1 SQVTM and CDR2 ANQGSEA come from the germline V gene. Trimming shortened V by 6 bases and J by 9 bases, and 21 bases separated the two germline ends. The CDR3 extends over 13 amino acids. CDR3 region: CSVSPDLLGVQYF. As DNA, the CDR3 is TGCAGCGTCAGCCCGGATTTACTCGGCGTGCAGTACTTC.

This clonotype was observed a few times. The V gene is TRBV12-3 or TRBV12-4, the J gene TRBJ1-1; 7 bases are a match to TRBD1. This CDR3 is 14 amino acids long. The V gene end was trimmed by 1 base and the J gene end by 4 bases; junction bases not matched to a gene: 3. CDR3 sequence (DNA): TGTGCCAGCAGTTTAGTCTCAGGGGGCACTGAAGCTTTCTTT. This codes for CASSLVSGGTEAFF.